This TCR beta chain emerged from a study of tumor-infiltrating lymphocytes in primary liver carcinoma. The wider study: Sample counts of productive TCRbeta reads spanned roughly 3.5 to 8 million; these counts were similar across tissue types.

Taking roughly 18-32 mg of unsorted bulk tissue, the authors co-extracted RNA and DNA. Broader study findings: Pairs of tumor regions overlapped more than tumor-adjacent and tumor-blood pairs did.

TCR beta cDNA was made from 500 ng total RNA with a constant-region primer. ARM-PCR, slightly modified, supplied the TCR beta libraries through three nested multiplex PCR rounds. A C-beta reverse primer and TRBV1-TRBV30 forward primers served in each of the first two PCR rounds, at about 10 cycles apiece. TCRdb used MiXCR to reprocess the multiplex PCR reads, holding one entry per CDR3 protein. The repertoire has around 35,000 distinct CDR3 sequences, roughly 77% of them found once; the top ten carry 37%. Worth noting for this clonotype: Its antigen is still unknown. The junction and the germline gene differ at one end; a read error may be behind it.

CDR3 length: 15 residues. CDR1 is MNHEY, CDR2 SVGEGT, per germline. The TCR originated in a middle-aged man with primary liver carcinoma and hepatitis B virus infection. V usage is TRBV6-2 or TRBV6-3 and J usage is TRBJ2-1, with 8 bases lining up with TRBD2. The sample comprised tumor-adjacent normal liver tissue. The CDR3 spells CASRPLAGGYNEQSF. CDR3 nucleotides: TGTGCCAGTAGGCCACTGGCGGGAGGTTACAATGAGCAGTCCTTC.